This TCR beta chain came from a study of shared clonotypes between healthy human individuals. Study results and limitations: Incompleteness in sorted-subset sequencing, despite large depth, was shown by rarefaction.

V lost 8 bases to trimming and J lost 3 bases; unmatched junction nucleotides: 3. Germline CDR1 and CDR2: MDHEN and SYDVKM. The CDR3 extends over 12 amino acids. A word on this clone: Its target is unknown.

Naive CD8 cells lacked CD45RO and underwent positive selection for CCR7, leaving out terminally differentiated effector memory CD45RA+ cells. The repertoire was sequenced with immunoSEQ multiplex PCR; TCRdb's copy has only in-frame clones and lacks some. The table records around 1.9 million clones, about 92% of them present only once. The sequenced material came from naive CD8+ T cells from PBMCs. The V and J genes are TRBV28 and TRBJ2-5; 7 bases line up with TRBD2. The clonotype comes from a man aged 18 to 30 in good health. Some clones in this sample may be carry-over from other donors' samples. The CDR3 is CASGGDEETQYF. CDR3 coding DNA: TGTGCCAGCGGGGGGGATGAAGAGACCCAGTACTTC. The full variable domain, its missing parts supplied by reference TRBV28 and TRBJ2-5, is DVKVTQSSRYLVKRTGEKVFLECVQDMDHENMFWYRQDPGLGLRLIYFSYDVKMKEKGDIPEGYSVSREKKERFSLILESASTNQTSMYLCASGGDEETQYFGPGTRLLVL.